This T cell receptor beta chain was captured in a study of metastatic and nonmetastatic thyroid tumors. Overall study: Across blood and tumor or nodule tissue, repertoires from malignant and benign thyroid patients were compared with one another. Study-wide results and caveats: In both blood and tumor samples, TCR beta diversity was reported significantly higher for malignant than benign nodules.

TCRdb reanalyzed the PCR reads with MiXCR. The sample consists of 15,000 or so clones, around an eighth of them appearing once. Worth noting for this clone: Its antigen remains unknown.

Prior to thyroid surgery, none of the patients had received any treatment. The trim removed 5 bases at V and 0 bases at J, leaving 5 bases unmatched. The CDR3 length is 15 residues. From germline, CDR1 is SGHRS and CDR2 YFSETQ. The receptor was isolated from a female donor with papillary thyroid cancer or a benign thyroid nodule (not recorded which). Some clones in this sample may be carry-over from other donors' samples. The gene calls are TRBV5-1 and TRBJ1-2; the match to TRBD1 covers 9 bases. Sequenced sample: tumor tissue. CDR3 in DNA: TGCGCCAGCAGGGGGGGGACAGGGACTAACTATGGCTACACCTTC. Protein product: CASRGGTGTNYGYTF.